This T cell receptor (beta chain) was recovered during a study of CDR3 diversity in severe acne. TCRdb re-derived calls from the PCR reads in MiXCR, one entry per CDR3 protein. Of around 94,000 distinct CDR3 sequences listed, roughly half are singletons. The V gene end was trimmed by 2 bases and the J gene end by 7 bases; junction bases not matched to a gene: 16. Germline V gene data show CDR1 as WNHNN and CDR2 as SYGVQD (reference sequence). CDR3 length equals 18 residues. The clonotype comes from a male donor with acne. V is TRBV10-1 and J is TRBJ2-1; the match to TRBD1 covers 8 bases. The specimen was blood. The CDR3, as DNA: TGCGCCAGCAGTGAGCCACCGTTTTTCCTGACAGGGGTTAATGAGCAGTTCTTC. Translation: CASSEPPFFLTGVNEQFF.